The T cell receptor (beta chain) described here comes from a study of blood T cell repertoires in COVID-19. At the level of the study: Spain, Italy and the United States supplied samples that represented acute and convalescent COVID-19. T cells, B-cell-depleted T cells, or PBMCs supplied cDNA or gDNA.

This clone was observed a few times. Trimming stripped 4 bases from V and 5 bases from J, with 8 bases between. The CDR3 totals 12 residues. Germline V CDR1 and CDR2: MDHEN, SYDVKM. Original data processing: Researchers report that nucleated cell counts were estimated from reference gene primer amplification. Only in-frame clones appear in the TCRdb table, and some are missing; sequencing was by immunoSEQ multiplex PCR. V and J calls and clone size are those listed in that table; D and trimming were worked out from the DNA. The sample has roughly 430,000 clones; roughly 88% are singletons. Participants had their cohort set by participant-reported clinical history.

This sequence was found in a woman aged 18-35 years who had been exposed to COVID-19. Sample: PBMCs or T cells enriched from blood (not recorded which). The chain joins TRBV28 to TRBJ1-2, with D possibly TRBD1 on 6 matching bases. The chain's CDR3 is CASSYREYGYTF. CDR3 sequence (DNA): TGTGCCAGCAGTTACAGGGAGTATGGCTACACCTTC.